This paragraph covers one TCR beta chain sequence. Its antigen remains unidentified. These data come from a study of vaccination and CD4 T cells after COVID-19. Study context: Ranging from 14 to 241, the interval between dose two and post-vaccine sampling had a median of 72 days.

Treatment here: roughly 10-day PBMC culture with coronavirus spike peptide pools or control peptides (ViraFEST assay). It was before the COVID-19 pandemic (2011-2018) that the unexposed donor's CD4+ T cells were collected. The CDR3 has 14 residues. Trimming took off 1 base at V and 5 bases at J, with 11 bases between the two ends. Germline assignment: CDR1 MNHNS and CDR2 SASEGT. The Oncomine TCR Beta short-read assay was what sequenced the DNA obtained from cultured CD4+ T cells. TCRdb reprocessed the PCR reads with MiXCR, giving one entry per CDR3 protein. In the table there are 3,500 to 4,500 distinct CDR3 sequences, roughly 60% of which are singletons.

The rearrangement uses TRBV6-1 and TRBJ1-1, with D tentatively TRBD1 (5 bases). The sequence derives from a human donor in good health. The sample was CD4+ T cells from blood, cultured in vitro. The CDR3 bases are TGTGCCAGCAGTGAAGTGTGGGGACCTACTGAAGCTTTCTTT. It encodes CASSEVWGPTEAFF.